Following are 18 T cell receptor beta chains from one sample sequenced in a study of T cells in Graves' hyperthyroidism and ophthalmopathy. The TCR beta CDR3 regions underwent amplification using RNA transcripts as the source. Initially, a first-round RT-PCR of the TCR CDR3 employed the HTBI primer set. Using its own MiXCR run on the multiplex PCR reads, TCRdb lists one record per CDR3 protein. In the table there are approximately 520,000 distinct CDR3 sequences, roughly 20% of which are singletons. Sequenced: blood. The receptors stem from a man aged 18 to 30 with Graves' hyperthyroidism.

The V and J genes are TRBV6-1 and TRBJ2-7; 8 bases fit TRBD1. The CDR3 spans 16 residues. CDR1 and CDR2 (germline): MNHNS, SASEGT. V lost 1 base, J lost 3 bases, and 8 bases stayed unmatched. The CDR3 sequence is CASSEGLGQGHYEQYF. The CDR3 DNA follows: TGTGCCAGCAGTGAAGGGCTAGGACAGGGTCACTACGAGCAGTACTTC.

The chain couples TRBV24-1 to TRBJ2-5; 9 nucleotides align to TRBD1. Unmatched junction bases numbered 6, after V lost 0 bases and J lost 2 bases. Germline V CDR1 and CDR2: KGHDR, SFDVKD. The CDR3 sequence is 17 residues long. The CDR3 reads CATSDLTGGERQETQYF. In DNA form, the CDR3 reads TGTGCCACCAGTGATTTGACAGGGGGCGAGCGACAAGAGACCCAGTACTTC.

This clonotype was seen ten or more times. This chain connects TRBV28 to TRBJ1-6; 8 nucleotides agree with TRBD1. Losses at the gene ends were 1 base for V and 10 bases for J; bases not matched to a gene: 9. CDR3 length: 16 amino acids. Germline CDR1 and CDR2: MDHEN and SYDVKM. The CDR3 bases are TGTGCCAGCAGTTTATTGGGGACAGGCCTCTGGTCACCCCTCCACTTT. Amino acids: CASSLLGTGLWSPLHF.

This clonotype appeared many times. The rearrangement joins TRBV12-3 or TRBV12-4 to TRBJ2-7, with D tentatively TRBD1 (6 bases). The CDR3 loop spans 13 amino acids. V was shortened by 5 bases and J by 4 bases, with 12 bases between the two germline ends. CDR3 DNA: TGTGCCAGCAGTCATTACAGGGTTTACGAGCAGTACTTC. It translates to CASSHYRVYEQYF.

Notes on this clonotype: A much larger clone lies one base from this, so it may be a read error. The chain has TRBV5-1 and TRBJ2-7; 7 bases are a match to TRBD2. Germline V lookup: CDR1 SGHRS, CDR2 YFSETQ. This CDR3 has 14 amino acids. CDR3 region: CASSPGRLSNEQHF. The DNA of the CDR3 is TGCGCCAGCAGCCCCGGGAGGCTCTCCAACGAGCAGCACTTC. Full variable domain (outside the CDR3, taken from reference TRBV5-1 and TRBJ2-7): KAGVTQTPRYLIKTRGQQVTLSCSPISGHRSVSWYQQTPGQGLQFLFEYFSETQRNKGNFPGRFSGRQFSNSRSEMNVSTLELGDSALYLCASSPGRLSNEQHFGPGTRLTVT.

This clonotype was counted at least ten times. The genes are TRBV11-1 and TRBJ1-2; D possibly corresponds to TRBD1 (5 bases). V was shortened by 1 base and J by 3 bases, with 15 bases between the two germline ends. The CDR3 totals 16 residues. The germline gives CDR1 SGHAT, CDR2 FQDESV (reference sequence). DNA of the CDR3: TGTGCCAGCAGCTTAGTCACTGGGGCGGTGGACTATGGCTACACCTTC. Protein product: CASSLVTGAVDYGYTF.

This clonotype was counted ten times or more. The J gene is TRBJ2-7, the V gene TRBV29-1, with D uncertain. The CDR3 has 12 amino acids. Germline CDR1 and CDR2: SQVTM and ANQGSEA. The V gene lost 6 bases and the J gene lost 7 bases, with 16 bases spanning the gap. CDR3 nucleotide sequence: TGCAGCGTCTACGGTAACGGTGAGGAGCAGTACTTC. This gives the protein CSVYGNGEEQYF.

The sample holds many counts of this clonotype. The chain is built from TRBV6-2 or TRBV6-3 and TRBJ1-1; the D is unclear. CDR1 and CDR2 from the germline V gene are MNHEY and SVGEGT. V was pared by 2 bases and J by 0 bases, with 7 bases between. The CDR3 spans 14 residues. The CDR3 sequence is CASSYPPLNTEAFF. The DNA of the CDR3 is TGTGCCAGCAGTTACCCGCCCTTGAACACTGAAGCTTTCTTT.

This chain links TRBV2 with TRBJ1-5; D perhaps matches TRBD1 (5 bases). V dropped 6 bases and J dropped 11 bases, with 11 bases sitting between them. Germline loops: CDR1 SNHLY, CDR2 FYNNEI. The CDR3 spans 11 residues. The CDR3: CASRGTSSQHF. The CDR3 nucleotides read TGTGCCAGCAGGGGGACTTCGTCCCAGCATTTT.

The chain links TRBV19 to TRBJ1-1; D gene ambiguous. This CDR3 is built from 13 residues. Germline lookup yields CDR1 LNHDA and CDR2 SQIVND (reference sequence). The ends were cut back, 4 bases at V and 4 bases at J, with 10 bases in the middle. CDR3 amino acids: CASSTRASTEAFF. The CDR3 DNA is TGTGCCAGTAGTACCCGGGCCTCCACTGAAGCTTTCTTT.

There are many counts of this clonotype. The gene calls are TRBV28 and TRBJ1-2; D not resolved. The CDR3 consists of 13 residues. Germline CDR1 is MDHEN and CDR2 is SYDVKM. The V and J ends lost 6 bases and 3 bases respectively, with 11 bases between them. The DNA of the CDR3 is TGTGCCAGCAGGCTCGGACCGCACTATGGCTACACCTTC. Translated: CASRLGPHYGYTF.

This clonotype was found many times. V usage is TRBV15 and J usage is TRBJ2-7, with 8 positions matching TRBD1. The CDR3 consists of 13 residues. After removal of 3 bases from V and 3 bases from J, the junction contained 1 base not matched to a gene. Germline V gene data show CDR1 as LNHNV and CDR2 as YYDKDF (reference sequence). CDR3 sequence (DNA): TGTGCCACCAGCAGGGACAGGGACTACGAGCAGTACTTC. Amino acids: CATSRDRDYEQYF.

Of note for this clonotype: A much larger clone differs from this one at a single base, so this may be a read error. The CDR3 nucleotides read TGTGCCACCAGTGGATCAGCGAGAAACATTAAGTACTTC. This translates into CATSGSARNIKYF. J is TRBJ2-4 and V is TRBV24-1; D gene uncertain. Germline lookup yields CDR1 KGHDR and CDR2 SFDVKD. CDR3 length: 13 amino acids.

The rearrangement joins TRBV24-1 to TRBJ1-2; 7 nucleotides match TRBD1. Germline-derived CDR1 and CDR2 are KGHDR and SFDVKD. The CDR3 contains 14 residues. The V segment lost 3 bases and the J segment 7 bases; nucleotides outside the gene matches: 7. The CDR3 nucleotides are TGTGCCACCAGTGATAATGACAGGGCTGGTGGCTACACCTTC. It translates to CATSDNDRAGGYTF.

The chain joins TRBV28 to TRBJ1-1; no firm D call. Looked up from germline, CDR1 is MDHEN and CDR2 is SYDVKM. V was pared by 6 bases and J by 2 bases, with 13 bases between. The CDR3 covers 14 residues. The CDR3 DNA follows: TGTGCCAGCAGCCTCCTCGCGGAAAACACTGAAGCTTTCTTT. Its protein product is CASSLLAENTEAFF.

The chain is built from TRBV28 and TRBJ1-2; no reliable D call. The ends were cut back, 0 bases at V and 4 bases at J, with 6 bases in the middle. This CDR3 contains 13 residues. Germline CDR1 MDHEN, CDR2 SYDVKM. The CDR3 DNA sequence: TGTGCCAGCAGTTTATGGGCCAGCTATGGCTACACCTTC. Its translation is CASSLWASYGYTF.

This clonotype came up many times. V gene TRBV10-2 combines with J gene TRBJ1-1; perhaps TRBD1 as D (5 bases). CDR1 and CDR2 from the germline V gene are WSHSY and SAAADI. Trimming left V 4 bases short and J 1 base short, with 7 bases between. The CDR3 runs to 13 residues. The CDR3 sequence: CASSGQRNTEAFF. CDR3 nucleotides: TGCGCCAGCAGTGGACAGAGGAACACTGAAGCTTTCTTT.

This clonotype was seen ten or more times. The chain is built from TRBV10-3 and TRBJ1-5, with D perhaps TRBD1 (5 bases). Germline CDR1 is ENHRY and CDR2 is SYGVKD. This CDR3 comprises 13 residues. V lost 6 bases, J lost 4 bases, and 10 bases lay in between. CDR3 protein: CAISWDANQPQHF. The CDR3 DNA follows: TGTGCCATCAGCTGGGACGCGAATCAGCCCCAGCATTTT.